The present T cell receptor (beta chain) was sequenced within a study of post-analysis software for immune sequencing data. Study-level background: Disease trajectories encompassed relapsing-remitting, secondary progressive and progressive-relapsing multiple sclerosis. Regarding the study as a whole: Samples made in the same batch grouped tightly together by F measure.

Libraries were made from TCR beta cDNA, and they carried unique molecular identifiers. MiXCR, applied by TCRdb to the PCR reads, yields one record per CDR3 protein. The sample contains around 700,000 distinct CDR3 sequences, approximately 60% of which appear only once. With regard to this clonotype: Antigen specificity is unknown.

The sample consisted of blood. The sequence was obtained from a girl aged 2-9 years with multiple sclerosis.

CDR3 coding DNA: TGCAGTGCTAGAGGACCTCACAATGAGCAGTTCTTC. It yields the protein CSARGPHNEQFF. The chain has TRBV20-1 and TRBJ2-1, with D uncertain. Germline values: CDR1 DFQATT, CDR2 SNEGSKA (reference sequence). The CDR3 sequence is 12 residues long. Trimming took 1 base from V and 5 from J, leaving 6 bases between them.